Below, 5 T cell receptor beta chains from the same sample are listed, as sequenced in a study of breast tumors, draining lymph nodes, adjacent tissues. A single record per CDR3 protein comes from TCRdb applying MiXCR to the multiplex PCR reads. This sample has around 290,000 distinct CDR3 sequences, with 30% found just once. Samples came from axillary lymph nodes draining the breast cancer. The sample taken for sequencing was axillary lymph node tissue. All receptors come from a female donor with breast cancer. Some clones in this sample may be carry-over from other donors' samples.

The rearrangement links TRBV28 to TRBJ2-7; D is uncertain. CDR3 size: 12 residues. Germline CDR1 is MDHEN and CDR2 is SYDVKM. Trimming removed 8 bases at V and 2 bases at J, with 10 bases between. In nucleotides, the CDR3 is TGTGCCAGCGGGAACTCTGCCTACGAGCAGTACTTC. Protein product: CASGNSAYEQYF.

The chain joins TRBV10-3 to TRBJ2-1; D possibly corresponds to TRBD1 (6 bases). V shed 8 bases and J shed 7 bases, with 15 bases lying between them. In germline, CDR1 is ENHRY, CDR2 SYGVKD. The CDR3 extends over 13 amino acids. DNA for the CDR3: TGTGCCATCGGTGGGCGACAGGTAAATGAGCAGTTCTTC. Its protein is CAIGGRQVNEQFF.

This clonotype was seen at least ten times. This chain uses TRBV6-5 with TRBJ2-5, with TRBD2 matching over 10 bases. The CDR3 extends over 17 amino acids. The germline CDR1 and CDR2 sequences are MNHEY and SVGAGI. V lost 3 bases and J lost 0; bases outside the gene matches: 7. The CDR3 reads CASSYVWTSGNQETQYF. In DNA form, the CDR3 reads TGTGCCAGCAGTTATGTCTGGACTAGCGGCAACCAAGAGACCCAGTACTTC.

The V and J genes are TRBV7-9 and TRBJ2-1; D is perhaps TRBD1 (6 bases). Germline assignment: CDR1 SEHNR and CDR2 FQNEAQ (reference sequence). The V end lost 5 bases, the J end lost 10 bases, and 18 bases lay between the germline ends. The length of the CDR3 is 14 residues. CDR3 nucleotides: TGTGCCAGCAGCCTCACAGGGTATCCCGGGGAGCAGTTCTTC. The encoded protein is CASSLTGYPGEQFF.

This clonotype was seen ten or more times. J is TRBJ1-5 and V is TRBV4-1; no definite D call. V was clipped by 0 bases and J by 0 bases, with 15 bases between them. Germline V CDR1 and CDR2: MGHRA, YSYEKL. This CDR3 is 18 amino acids long. The CDR3 protein is CASSQDRASAYSNQPQHF. The CDR3 coding sequence is TGCGCCAGCAGCCAAGATCGAGCCAGCGCATATAGCAATCAGCCCCAGCATTTT.